This T cell receptor (beta chain) originates from a study of T cells in Graves' hyperthyroidism and ophthalmopathy. This clonotype turned up a few times. The antigen remains undetermined. Findings and caveats of the study: Ophthalmopathy, as predicted by the model, came a median 6.5 months after the prediction. Within blood appeared most thyroid clonotypes that had expanded above 0.001.

Per germline, CDR1 LGHDT and CDR2 YNNKEL (reference sequence). Between the trimmed V and J ends, which lost 2 bases and 5 bases, there was a span of 15 bases. This CDR3 contains 15 residues. It was RNA transcripts that yielded the amplified TCR beta CDR3 regions. The HTBI primer set served for first-round RT-PCR of the TCR CDR3. TCRdb re-called the multiplex PCR reads through MiXCR, storing one row per CDR3 protein. The sample includes some 550,000 distinct CDR3 sequences, less than 25% seen only once; the top ten take approximately 25%. Hyperthyroidism in the patients, aged 18 to 65, was newly diagnosed and under 2 months in duration. A patient was excluded if there was uncontrolled infection, other autoimmune disease, pregnancy or lactation.

This chain joins TRBV3-1 and TRBJ1-1; the D gene is possibly TRBD1 (5 bases). This TCR derives from a man between 18 and 29 years old with Graves' hyperthyroidism. The specimen was blood. The CDR3 coding sequence is TGTGCCAGCAGCCAATTACTCCGGACACTTACTGAAGCTTTCTTT. The encoded protein is CASSQLLRTLTEAFF.